A selection of T cell receptor beta chains follows, all from one sample in a study of T cells in Graves' hyperthyroidism and ophthalmopathy. TCRdb re-called the multiplex PCR reads with MiXCR, one entry per CDR3 protein. The sample contains some 92,000 distinct CDR3 sequences, about 40% of which appear only once. The sequenced sample consisted of peripheral blood or thyroid tissue (not recorded which). The receptor set was obtained from a woman in her thirties with Graves' hyperthyroidism. The CDR3 runs from the conserved cysteine through the conserved F or W. The D gene is left open where the match is weak.

v_gene	j_gene	d_gene	CDR3aa
TRBV7-9	TRBJ2-7	TRBD2	CASSPLGRGRARYEQYF
TRBV20-1	TRBJ1-2	TRBD1	CSAFKDRGRGYTF
TRBV5-4	TRBJ2-2	TRBD1	CASGHRQDRGLQYIGELFF
TRBV6-1	TRBJ2-7	TRBD2	CASTGLAGAHSYEQYF
TRBV6-1	TRBJ2-7	TRBD1	CASSSTGDEQYF
TRBV10-3	TRBJ2-7	-	CAIEDGNEQYF
TRBV7-9	TRBJ1-3	-	CTSSSGRAGNTIYF
TRBV20-1	TRBJ2-3	-	CSARTTRATWSTDTQYF
TRBV7-9	TRBJ2-5	-	CASRDGQETQYF
TRBV7-3	TRBJ2-3	-	CASSSRLTGGYTQYF
TRBV20-1	TRBJ2-5	TRBD1	CSAWDRGSQETQYF
TRBV28	TRBJ2-3	-	CASRGGGIAGDTQYF
TRBV10-3	TRBJ1-1	-	CAISEPALRAEASF
TRBV7-2	TRBJ2-7	TRBD2	CASTLTSGYYEQYF
TRBV27	TRBJ1-2	-	CASSFKGIYGYGYTF
TRBV12-3/TRBV12-4	TRBJ2-3	-	CASSLSEGTDTQYF
TRBV20-1	TRBJ2-7	-	CSAKSAYEQYF
TRBV20-1	TRBJ2-7	-	CSATGTAPYEQYF
TRBV7-9	TRBJ2-5	TRBD1	CASSPPPGQTNTGEETQYF
TRBV7-9	TRBJ1-5	-	CASSWGGSNQPQHF
TRBV20-1	TRBJ2-5	TRBD2	CSARELAGPKETQYF
TRBV9	TRBJ2-2	-	CASSVGRRTLKLFF
TRBV19	TRBJ1-1	-	CASSIIHAGPLGAFF
TRBV10-3	TRBJ2-5	TRBD2	CASLAGGRQETQYF
TRBV20-1	TRBJ2-7	TRBD2	CSARDGGRDAYEQYF
TRBV7-8	TRBJ1-6	-	CASSLGEGSPLHF
TRBV7-9	TRBJ2-3	TRBD1	CASSLTGGPSTDTQYF
TRBV7-9	TRBJ2-3	-	CASSLPGEGTQYF
TRBV7-2	TRBJ2-7	-	CASSLRKGEQYF
TRBV5-1	TRBJ2-5	TRBD2	CASSRAGSPQETQYF
TRBV5-6	TRBJ2-3	TRBD2	CASSLVGSGWAFTDTQYF
TRBV7-8	TRBJ2-7	-	CASSLRGRVSAEQYF
TRBV18	TRBJ1-2	-	CASSSSGGGGYTF
TRBV19	TRBJ1-6	-	CASSIREGDSPLHF
TRBV7-2	TRBJ1-2	-	CASSLAGGGYYGYTF
TRBV7-3	TRBJ2-1	TRBD2	CASSLIPASGRDEQFF
TRBV6-5	TRBJ2-7	-	CASSYVGAGSYEQYF
TRBV7-2	TRBJ1-5	-	CASSQSRSQPQHF
TRBV10-3	TRBJ1-2	-	CATHLGGNYGYTF
TRBV5-1	TRBJ2-2	-	CASSLAAQSNTGELFF
TRBV5-1	TRBJ1-1	-	CASSLKWNTEAFF
TRBV25-1	TRBJ1-1	-	CASRAEGRLDEAFF
TRBV5-8	TRBJ2-7	-	CASRFRDNSYEQYF
TRBV12-3/TRBV12-4	TRBJ2-3	-	CASSPPFPDTQYF